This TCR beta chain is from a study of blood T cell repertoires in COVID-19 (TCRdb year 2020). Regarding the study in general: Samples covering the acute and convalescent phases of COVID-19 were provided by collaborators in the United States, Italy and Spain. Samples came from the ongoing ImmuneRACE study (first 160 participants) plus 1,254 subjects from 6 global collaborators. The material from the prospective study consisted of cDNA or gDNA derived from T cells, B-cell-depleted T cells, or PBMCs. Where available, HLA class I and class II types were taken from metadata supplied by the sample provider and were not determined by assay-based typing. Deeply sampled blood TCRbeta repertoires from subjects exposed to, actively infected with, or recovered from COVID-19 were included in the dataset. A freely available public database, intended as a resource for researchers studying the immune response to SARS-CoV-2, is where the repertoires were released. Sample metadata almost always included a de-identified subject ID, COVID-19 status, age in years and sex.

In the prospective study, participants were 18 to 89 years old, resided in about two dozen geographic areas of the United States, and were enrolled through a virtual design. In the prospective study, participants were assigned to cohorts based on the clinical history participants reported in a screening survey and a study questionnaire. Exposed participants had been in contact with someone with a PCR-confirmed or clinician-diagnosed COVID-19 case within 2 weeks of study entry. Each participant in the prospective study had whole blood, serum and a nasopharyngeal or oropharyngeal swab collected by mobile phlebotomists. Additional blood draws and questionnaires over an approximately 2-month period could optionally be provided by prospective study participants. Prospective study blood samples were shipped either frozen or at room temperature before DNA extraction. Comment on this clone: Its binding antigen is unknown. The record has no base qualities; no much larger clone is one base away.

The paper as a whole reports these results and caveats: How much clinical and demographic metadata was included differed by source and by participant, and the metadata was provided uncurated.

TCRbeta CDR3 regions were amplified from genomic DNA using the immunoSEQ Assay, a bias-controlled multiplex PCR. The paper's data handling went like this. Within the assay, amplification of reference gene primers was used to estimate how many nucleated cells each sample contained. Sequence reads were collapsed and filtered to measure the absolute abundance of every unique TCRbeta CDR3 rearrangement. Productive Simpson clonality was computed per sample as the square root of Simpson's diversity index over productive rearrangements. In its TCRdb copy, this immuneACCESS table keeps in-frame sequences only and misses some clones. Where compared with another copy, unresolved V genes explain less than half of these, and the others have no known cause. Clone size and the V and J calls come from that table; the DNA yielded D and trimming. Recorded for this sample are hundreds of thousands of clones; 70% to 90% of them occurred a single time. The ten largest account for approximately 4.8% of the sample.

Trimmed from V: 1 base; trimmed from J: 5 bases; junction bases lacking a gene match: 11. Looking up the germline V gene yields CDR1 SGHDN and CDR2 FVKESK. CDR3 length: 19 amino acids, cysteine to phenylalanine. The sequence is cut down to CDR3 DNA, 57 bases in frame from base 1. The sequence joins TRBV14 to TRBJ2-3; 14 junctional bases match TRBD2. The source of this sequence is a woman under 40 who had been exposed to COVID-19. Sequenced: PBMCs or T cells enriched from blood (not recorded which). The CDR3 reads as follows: CASSQVGGWTSGGQDTQYF. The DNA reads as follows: TGTGCCAGCAGCCAAGTCGGTGGGTGGACTAGCGGGGGGCAAGATACGCAGTATTTT. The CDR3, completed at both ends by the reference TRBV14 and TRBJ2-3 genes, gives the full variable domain EAGVTQFPSHSVIEKGQTVTLRCDPISGHDNLYWYRRVMGKEIKFLLHFVKESKQDESGMPNNRFLAERTGGTYSTLKVQPAELEDSGVYFCASSQVGGWTSGGQDTQYFGPGTRLTVL.